This T cell receptor (beta chain) stems from a study of control samples from healthy donors and cancer patients. Only in-frame clones appear in the TCRdb table, and some are missing; sequencing was by immunoSEQ multiplex PCR. Found here are about 63,000 clones, approximately 85% of them singletons; the top ten hold roughly 6%. Germline-derived CDR1 and CDR2 are SGDLS and YYNGEE. This CDR3 has 13 amino acids. Trimming pared 3 bases from V and 0 bases from J, leaving 5 bases between. This clone was observed a handful of times. The chain carries TRBV9 and TRBJ2-3, with a weak D call TRBD2 (5 bases). Input material: blood. This clonotype originated in a man aged 40-55 years in good health. In DNA form, the CDR3 reads TGTGCCAGCAGCGCGGGGAGCACAGATACGCAGTATTTT. Protein product: CASSAGSTDTQYF.